The subject of this entry is one TCR beta chain. V lost 5 bases to trimming and J lost 3 bases; unmatched junction nucleotides: 7. Looked up from germline, CDR1 is SQVTM and CDR2 is ANQGSEA. There are 13 residues in the CDR3. MiXCR, applied by TCRdb to the RT-PCR reads, yields one record per CDR3 protein. The table lists hundreds of thousands of distinct CDR3 sequences, approximately 14% of them singletons. The source is a female donor in good health, serving as a healthy control. Sample: memory CD4+ T cells from blood. The chain links TRBV29-1 to TRBJ2-7; 7 bases match TRBD1. The CDR3 DNA follows: TGCAGCGTTACCGGGACAGTTAACTACGAGCAGTACTTC. Its translation is CSVTGTVNYEQYF.